This T cell receptor (beta chain) derives from a study of blood T cell repertoires in COVID-19. Across the whole study: The United States, Italy and Spain supplied acute and convalescent COVID-19 samples. Sample material is recorded as cDNA or gDNA derived from T cells, B-cell-depleted T cells, or PBMCs.

Germline assignment: CDR1 MDHEN and CDR2 SYDVKM. After removal of 6 bases from V and 2 bases from J, the junction contained 1 base not matched to a gene. The CDR3 consists of 13 residues. Here immunoSEQ multiplex PCR was the method, and the copy in TCRdb shows in-frame clones only, minus some. This sample carries about 210,000 clones, approximately 80% of them seen once, and the ten largest clones take around 8.9%. Across about two dozen US areas, participants ranged in age from roughly 18 to 95 years. Cohort assignment relied on participant-reported clinical history. The J gene is TRBJ1-5, the V gene TRBV28; 7 bases match TRBD1. The source material was PBMCs or T cells enriched from blood (not recorded which). The TCR was taken from a woman aged 45-59 years with acute COVID-19. CDR3 nucleotides: TGTGCCAGCAGAACAGGGGGCAATCAGCCCCAGCATTTT. Encoded protein: CASRTGGNQPQHF. Based on the CDR3 plus reference TRBV28 and TRBJ1-5, the full variable domain is DVKVTQSSRYLVKRTGEKVFLECVQDMDHENMFWYRQDPGLGLRLIYFSYDVKMKEKGDIPEGYSVSREKKERFSLILESASTNQTSMYLCASRTGGNQPQHFGDGTRLSIL.